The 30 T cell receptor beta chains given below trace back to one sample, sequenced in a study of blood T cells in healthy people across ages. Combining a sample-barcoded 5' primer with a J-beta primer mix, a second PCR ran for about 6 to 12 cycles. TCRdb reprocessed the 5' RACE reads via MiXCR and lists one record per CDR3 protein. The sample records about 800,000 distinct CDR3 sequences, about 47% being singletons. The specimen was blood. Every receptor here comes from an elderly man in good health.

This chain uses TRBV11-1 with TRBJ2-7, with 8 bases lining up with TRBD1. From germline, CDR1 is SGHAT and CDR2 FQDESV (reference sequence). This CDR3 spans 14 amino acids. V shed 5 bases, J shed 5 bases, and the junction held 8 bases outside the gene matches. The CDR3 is CASSHDRGTHEQYF. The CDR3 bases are TGTGCCAGCAGCCATGACAGGGGAACCCACGAGCAGTACTTC.

Here the CDR3 reads CATPGPRRYEQYF. In nucleotides, the CDR3 is TGTGCCACGCCGGGACCAAGGCGCTACGAGCAGTACTTC. This chain uses TRBV27 with TRBJ2-7; D tentatively reads TRBD1 or TRBD2 (5 bases each). In germline, CDR1 is MNHEY, CDR2 SMNVEV (reference sequence). V dropped 10 bases and J dropped 3 bases, with 16 bases sitting between them. This CDR3 is built from 13 residues.

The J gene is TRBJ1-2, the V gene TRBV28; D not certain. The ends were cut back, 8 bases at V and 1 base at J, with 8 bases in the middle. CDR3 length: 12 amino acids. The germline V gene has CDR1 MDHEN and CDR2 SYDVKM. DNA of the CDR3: TGTGCCAGCGTGGTACTTAACTATGGCTACACCTTC. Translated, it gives CASVVLNYGYTF.

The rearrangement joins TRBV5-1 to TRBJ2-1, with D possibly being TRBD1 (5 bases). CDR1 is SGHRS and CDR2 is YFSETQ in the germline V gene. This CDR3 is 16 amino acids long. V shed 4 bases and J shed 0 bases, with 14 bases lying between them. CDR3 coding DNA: TGCGCCAGCAGCATGACAGTCCTTCGCTCCTACAATGAGCAGTTCTTC. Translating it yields CASSMTVLRSYNEQFF.

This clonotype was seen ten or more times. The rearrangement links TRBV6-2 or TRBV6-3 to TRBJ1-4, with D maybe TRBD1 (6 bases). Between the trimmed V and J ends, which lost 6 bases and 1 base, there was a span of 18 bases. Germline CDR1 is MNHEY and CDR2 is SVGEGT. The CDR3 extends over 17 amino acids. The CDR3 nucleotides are TGTGCCAGCAGCCTTATACGGGGGCAAAGAACTAATGAAAAACTGTTTTTT. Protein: CASSLIRGQRTNEKLFF.

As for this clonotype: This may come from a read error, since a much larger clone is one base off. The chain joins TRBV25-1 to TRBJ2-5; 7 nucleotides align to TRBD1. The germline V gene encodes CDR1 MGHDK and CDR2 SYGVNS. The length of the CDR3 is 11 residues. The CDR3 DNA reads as TGTGCCAGCAACAGGGGTGAGATCCAGTACTTC. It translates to CASNRGEIQYF.

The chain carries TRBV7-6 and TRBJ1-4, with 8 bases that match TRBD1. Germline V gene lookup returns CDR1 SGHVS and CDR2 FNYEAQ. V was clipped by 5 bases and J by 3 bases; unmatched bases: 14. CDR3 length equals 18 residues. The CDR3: CASSADRGYGSANEKLFF. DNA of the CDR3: TGTGCCAGCAGCGCCGACAGGGGTTACGGTTCAGCTAATGAAAAACTGTTTTTT.

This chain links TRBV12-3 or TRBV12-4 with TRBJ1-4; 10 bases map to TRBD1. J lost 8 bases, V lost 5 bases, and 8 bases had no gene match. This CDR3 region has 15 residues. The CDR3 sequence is CASSIRQGAGEKLFF. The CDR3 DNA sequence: TGTGCCAGCAGTATAAGACAGGGGGCGGGAGAAAAACTGTTTTTT.

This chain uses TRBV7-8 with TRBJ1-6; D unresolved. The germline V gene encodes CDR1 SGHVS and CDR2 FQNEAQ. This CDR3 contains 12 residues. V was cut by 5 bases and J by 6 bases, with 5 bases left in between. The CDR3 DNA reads TGTGCCAGCAGCCTCAGTAATTCACCCCTCCACTTT. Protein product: CASSLSNSPLHF.

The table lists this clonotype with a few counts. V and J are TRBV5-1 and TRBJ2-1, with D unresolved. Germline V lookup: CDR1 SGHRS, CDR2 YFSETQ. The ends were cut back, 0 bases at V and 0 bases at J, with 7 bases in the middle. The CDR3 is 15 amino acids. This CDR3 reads CASSLDPSSYNEQFF. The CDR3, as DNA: TGCGCCAGCAGCTTGGACCCTAGCTCCTACAATGAGCAGTTCTTC.

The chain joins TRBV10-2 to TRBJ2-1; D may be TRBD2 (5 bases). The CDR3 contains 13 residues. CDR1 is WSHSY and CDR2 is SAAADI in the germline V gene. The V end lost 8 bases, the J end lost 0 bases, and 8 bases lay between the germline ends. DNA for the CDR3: TGCGCCAGCGGGGAGAGCTCCTACAATGAGCAGTTCTTC. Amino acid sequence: CASGESSYNEQFF.

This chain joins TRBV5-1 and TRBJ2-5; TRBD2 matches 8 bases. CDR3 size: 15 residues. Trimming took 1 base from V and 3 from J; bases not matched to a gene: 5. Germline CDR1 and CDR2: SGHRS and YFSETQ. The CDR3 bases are TGCGCCAGCAGCTTGTCCGGGAGGGCCGAAGAGACCCAGTACTTC. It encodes CASSLSGRAEETQYF. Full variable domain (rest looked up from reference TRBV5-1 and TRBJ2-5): KAGVTQTPRYLIKTRGQQVTLSCSPISGHRSVSWYQQTPGQGLQFLFEYFSETQRNKGNFPGRFSGRQFSNSRSEMNVSTLELGDSALYLCASSLSGRAEETQYFGPGTRLLVL.

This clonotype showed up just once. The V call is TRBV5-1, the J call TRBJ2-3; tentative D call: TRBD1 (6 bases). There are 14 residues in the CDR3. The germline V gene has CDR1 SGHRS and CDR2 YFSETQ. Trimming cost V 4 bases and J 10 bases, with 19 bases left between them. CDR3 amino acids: CASSPGHLRRAQYF. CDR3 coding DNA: TGCGCCAGCAGCCCGGGACATCTCCGTCGGGCGCAGTATTTT.

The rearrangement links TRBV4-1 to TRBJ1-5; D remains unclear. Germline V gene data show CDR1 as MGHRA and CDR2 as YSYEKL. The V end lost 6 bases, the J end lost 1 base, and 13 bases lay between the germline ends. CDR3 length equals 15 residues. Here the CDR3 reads CASSSIQASNQPQHF. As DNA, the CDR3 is TGCGCCAGCAGTTCCATCCAGGCAAGCAATCAGCCCCAGCATTTT.

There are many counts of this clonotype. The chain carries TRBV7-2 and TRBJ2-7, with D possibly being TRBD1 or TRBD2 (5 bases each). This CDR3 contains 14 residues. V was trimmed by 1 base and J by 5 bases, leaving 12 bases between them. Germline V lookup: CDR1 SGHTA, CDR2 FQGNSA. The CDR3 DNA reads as TGTGCCAGCAGCTTAGTCGGGGCTACCCACGAGCAGTACTTC. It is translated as CASSLVGATHEQYF.

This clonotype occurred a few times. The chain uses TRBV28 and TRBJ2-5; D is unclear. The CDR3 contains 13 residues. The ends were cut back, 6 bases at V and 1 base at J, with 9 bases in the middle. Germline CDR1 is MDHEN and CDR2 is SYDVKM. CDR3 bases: TGTGCCAGCAGGCCCGGCGGCCAAGAGACCCAGTACTTC. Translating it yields CASRPGGQETQYF.

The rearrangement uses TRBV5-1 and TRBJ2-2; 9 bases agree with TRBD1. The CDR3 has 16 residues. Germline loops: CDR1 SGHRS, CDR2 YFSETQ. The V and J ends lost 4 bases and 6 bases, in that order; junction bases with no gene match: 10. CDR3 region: CASSPSDRGYAGELFF. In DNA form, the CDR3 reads TGCGCCAGCAGCCCCTCGGACAGGGGATACGCCGGGGAGCTGTTTTTT. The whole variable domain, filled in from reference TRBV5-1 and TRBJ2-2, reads KAGVTQTPRYLIKTRGQQVTLSCSPISGHRSVSWYQQTPGQGLQFLFEYFSETQRNKGNFPGRFSGRQFSNSRSEMNVSTLELGDSALYLCASSPSDRGYAGELFFGEGSRLTVL.

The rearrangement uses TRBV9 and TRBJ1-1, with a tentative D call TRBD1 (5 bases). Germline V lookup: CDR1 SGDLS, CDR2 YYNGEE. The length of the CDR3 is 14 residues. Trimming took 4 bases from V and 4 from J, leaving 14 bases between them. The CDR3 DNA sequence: TGTGCCAGCAGCCCTAGGTCAGGGAGCACTGAAGCTTTCTTT. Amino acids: CASSPRSGSTEAFF.

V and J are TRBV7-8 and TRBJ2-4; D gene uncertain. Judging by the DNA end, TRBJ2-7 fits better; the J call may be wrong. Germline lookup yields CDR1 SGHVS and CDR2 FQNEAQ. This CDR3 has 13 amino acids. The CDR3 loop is CASSLSLTHEQYF. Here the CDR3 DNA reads TGTGCCAGCAGCTTGTCCCTGACTCACGAGCAGTACTTC.

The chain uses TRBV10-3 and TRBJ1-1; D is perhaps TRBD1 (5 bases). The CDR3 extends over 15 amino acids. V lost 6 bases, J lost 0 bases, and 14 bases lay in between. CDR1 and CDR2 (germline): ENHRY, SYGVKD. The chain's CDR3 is CAISKQGPMNTEAFF. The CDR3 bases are TGTGCCATCAGCAAGCAGGGCCCCATGAACACTGAAGCTTTCTTT.

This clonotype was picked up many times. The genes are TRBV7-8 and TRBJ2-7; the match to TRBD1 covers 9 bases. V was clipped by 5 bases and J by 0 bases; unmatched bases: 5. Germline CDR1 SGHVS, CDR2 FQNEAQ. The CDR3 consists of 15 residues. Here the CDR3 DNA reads TGTGCCAGCAGCCTGGGACAGGGTCCCTCCTACGAGCAGTACTTC. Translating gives CASSLGQGPSYEQYF.

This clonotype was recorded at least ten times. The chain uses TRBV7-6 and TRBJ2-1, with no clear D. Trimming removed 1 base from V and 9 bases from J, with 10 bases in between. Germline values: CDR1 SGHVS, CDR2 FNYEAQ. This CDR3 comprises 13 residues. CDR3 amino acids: CASSLDFVGEQFF. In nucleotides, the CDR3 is TGTGCCAGCAGCTTAGACTTTGTGGGTGAGCAGTTCTTC.

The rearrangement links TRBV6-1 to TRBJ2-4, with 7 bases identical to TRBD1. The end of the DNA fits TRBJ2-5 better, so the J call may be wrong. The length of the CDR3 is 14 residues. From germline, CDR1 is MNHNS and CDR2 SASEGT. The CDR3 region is CASSEDRGTETQYF. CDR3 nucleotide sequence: TGTGCCAGCAGTGAAGACAGGGGTACGGAGACCCAGTACTTC.

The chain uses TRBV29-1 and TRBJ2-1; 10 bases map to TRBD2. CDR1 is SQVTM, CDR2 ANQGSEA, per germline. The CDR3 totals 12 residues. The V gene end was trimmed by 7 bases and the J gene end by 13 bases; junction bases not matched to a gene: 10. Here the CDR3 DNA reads TGCAGCGCTGGAGGACTAGCGGAAGGACAGTTCTTC. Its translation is CSAGGLAEGQFF.

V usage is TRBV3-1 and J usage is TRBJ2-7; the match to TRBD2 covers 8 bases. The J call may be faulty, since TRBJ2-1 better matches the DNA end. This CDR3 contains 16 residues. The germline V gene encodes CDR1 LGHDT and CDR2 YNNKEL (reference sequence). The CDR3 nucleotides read TGTGCCAGCAGCCAGGGACTAGGCACCCCCTCCTACGAGCAGTTCTTC. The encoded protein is CASSQGLGTPSYEQFF.

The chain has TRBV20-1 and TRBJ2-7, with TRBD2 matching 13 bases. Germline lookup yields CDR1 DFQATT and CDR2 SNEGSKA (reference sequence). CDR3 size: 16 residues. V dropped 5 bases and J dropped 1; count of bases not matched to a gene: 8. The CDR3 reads CSALPGLAGRSYEQYF. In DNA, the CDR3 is TGCAGTGCTCTACCGGGACTAGCGGGAAGGTCCTACGAGCAGTACTTC.

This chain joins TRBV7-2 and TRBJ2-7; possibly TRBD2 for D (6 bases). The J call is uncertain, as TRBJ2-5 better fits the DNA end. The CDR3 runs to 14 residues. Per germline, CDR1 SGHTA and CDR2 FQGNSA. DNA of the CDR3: TGTGCCAGCAGCTATTCGCCGGGGGTAGAGACCCAGTACTTC. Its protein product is CASSYSPGVETQYF.

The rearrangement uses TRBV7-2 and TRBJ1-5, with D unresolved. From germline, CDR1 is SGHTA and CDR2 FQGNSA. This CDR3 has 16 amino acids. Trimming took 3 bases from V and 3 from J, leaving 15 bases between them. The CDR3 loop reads CASSFHGRADNQPQHF. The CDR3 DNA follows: TGTGCCAGCAGCTTCCATGGTAGGGCCGACAATCAGCCCCAGCATTTT.

The CDR3 here is CSARPTGVTYEQYF. The CDR3 nucleotides are TGCAGTGCCCGCCCAACAGGGGTGACCTACGAGCAGTACTTC. The chain carries TRBV20-1 and TRBJ2-7; 7 bases map to TRBD1. This CDR3 is built from 14 residues. CDR1 DFQATT and CDR2 SNEGSKA come from the germline V gene (reference sequence). After removal of 6 bases from V and 2 bases from J, the junction contained 10 bases not matched to a gene.

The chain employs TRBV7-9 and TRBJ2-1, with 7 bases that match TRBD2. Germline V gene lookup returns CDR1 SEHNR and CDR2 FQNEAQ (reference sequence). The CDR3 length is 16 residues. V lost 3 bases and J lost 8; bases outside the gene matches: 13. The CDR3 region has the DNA TGTGCCAGCAGCTTTCTTGCGCGGGAGATTCCCCATGAGCAGTTCTTC. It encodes CASSFLAREIPHEQFF.